The 9 T cell receptor beta chains below were found in one sample sequenced in a study of blood T cell repertoires in COVID-19. Sequenced by immunoSEQ multiplex PCR; TCRdb stores in-frame clones only, minus some. The data show fewer than 200,000 clones, with 84% seen just once and more than 5.5% held by the top ten. Input material: PBMCs or T cells enriched from blood (not recorded which). These TCRs come from a man over 45 who had recovered from COVID-19.

This clone was observed once. The CDR3 sequence is CASSQGGGGYNEQFF. In DNA, the CDR3 is TGTGCCAGCAGCCAAGGCGGGGGCGGTTACAATGAGCAGTTCTTC. The chain has TRBV11-3 and TRBJ2-1; a weak D match, TRBD2 (7 bases). CDR1 is SGHNT and CDR2 is YENEEA in the germline V gene. Between the trimmed V and J ends, which lost 5 bases and 4 bases, there was a span of 15 bases. This CDR3 region has 15 residues.

The chain has TRBV10-3 and TRBJ1-1; D is unclear. The ends were cut back, 2 bases at V and 4 bases at J, with 8 bases in the middle. The CDR3 consists of 13 residues. The germline CDR1 and CDR2 sequences are ENHRY and SYGVKD. The CDR3 DNA follows: TGTGCCATCAGTGAGCGGGTGGGCACTGAAGCTTTCTTT. It is translated as CAISERVGTEAFF.

V and J are TRBV19 and TRBJ1-5; D gene unclear. Per germline, CDR1 LNHDA and CDR2 SQIVND (reference sequence). The V end lost 0 bases, the J end lost 6 bases, and 9 bases lay between the germline ends. The CDR3 is 14 amino acids. The CDR3: CASSIDEGGQPQHF. For the CDR3, the DNA is TGTGCCAGTAGTATAGATGAGGGCGGTCAGCCCCAGCATTTT.

This clone has only a few counts. The genes are TRBV3-1 (or the pseudogene TRBV3-2) and TRBJ2-2; 10 positions match TRBD2. The germline CDR1 and CDR2 sequences are LGHDT and YNNKEL (reference sequence). The CDR3 length is 16 residues. Trimming cost V 4 bases and J 7 bases; bases outside gene matches: 9. The CDR3: CASSLTSGAALGELFF. The CDR3 nucleotides read TGTGCCAGCAGCCTTACTAGCGGGGCGGCCCTCGGGGAGCTGTTTTTT.

This chain joins TRBV9 and TRBJ2-4; 7 bases line up with TRBD1. The ends lost 0 bases at V and 8 bases at J; junction bases unmatched: 11. This CDR3 spans 16 amino acids. Germline-derived CDR1 and CDR2 are SGDLS and YYNGEE. CDR3 coding DNA: TGTGCCAGCAGCGTAGGGGACAGACTCATTGGGGACATTCAGTACTTC. This sequence encodes CASSVGDRLIGDIQYF.

V gene TRBV5-1 combines with J gene TRBJ1-1; tentatively, D is TRBD1 (5 bases). The V end was cut by 5 bases, the J end by 1 base, with 12 bases between. Per germline, CDR1 SGHRS and CDR2 YFSETQ. The CDR3 length is 14 residues. The CDR3 loop reads CASRPTGSNTEAFF. The CDR3 nucleotides read TGCGCCAGCAGACCAACAGGATCGAACACTGAAGCTTTCTTT.

This sequence joins TRBV7-2 and TRBJ2-2, with D possibly TRBD1 on 5 matching bases. The CDR3 consists of 15 residues. V was clipped by 5 bases and J by 0 bases, with 10 bases between them. The germline V gene encodes CDR1 SGHTA and CDR2 FQGNSA. CDR3 in amino acids: CASSPRVANTGELFF. As DNA, the CDR3 is TGTGCCAGCAGCCCCAGGGTAGCGAACACCGGGGAGCTGTTTTTT.

This sequence joins TRBV27 and TRBJ1-1; TRBD1 matches at 8 bases. With V trimmed by 5 bases and J by 1 base, 6 bases remained unmatched. CDR1 and CDR2 from the germline V gene are MNHEY and SMNVEV (reference sequence). The CDR3 contains 15 residues. CDR3 in amino acids: CASSGKQGGNTEAFF. The CDR3 bases are TGTGCCAGCAGTGGAAAACAGGGGGGGAACACTGAAGCTTTCTTT.

This chain joins TRBV5-1 and TRBJ2-7, with D possibly being TRBD2 (6 bases). Germline V lookup: CDR1 SGHRS, CDR2 YFSETQ. There are 15 residues in the CDR3. Trimming took 4 bases from V and 6 from J, leaving 20 bases between them. The CDR3 DNA reads as TGCGCCAGCAGCCTCGGGGGTATTTTGGGGCCCGAGCAGTACTTC. Translating it yields CASSLGGILGPEQYF.